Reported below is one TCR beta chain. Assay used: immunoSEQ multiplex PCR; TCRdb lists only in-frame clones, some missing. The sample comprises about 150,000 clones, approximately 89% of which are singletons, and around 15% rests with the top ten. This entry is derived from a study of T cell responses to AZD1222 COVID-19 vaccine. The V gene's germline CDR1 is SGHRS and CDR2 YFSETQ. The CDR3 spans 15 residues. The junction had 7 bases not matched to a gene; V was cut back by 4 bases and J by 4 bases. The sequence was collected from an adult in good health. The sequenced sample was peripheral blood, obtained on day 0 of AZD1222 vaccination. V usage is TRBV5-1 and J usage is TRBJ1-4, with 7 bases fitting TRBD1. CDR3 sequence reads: CASSEGAGRNEKLFF. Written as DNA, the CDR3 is TGCGCCAGCAGCGAGGGGGCAGGTCGTAATGAAAAACTGTTTTTT.